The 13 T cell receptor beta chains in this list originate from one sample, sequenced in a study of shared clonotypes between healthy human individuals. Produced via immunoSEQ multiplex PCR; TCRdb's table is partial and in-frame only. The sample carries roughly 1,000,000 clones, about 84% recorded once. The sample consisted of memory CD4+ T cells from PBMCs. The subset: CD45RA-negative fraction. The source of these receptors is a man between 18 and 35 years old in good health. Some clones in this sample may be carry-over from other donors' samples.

The CDR3: CATRQDSYEQYF. Here the CDR3 DNA reads TGTGCCACCCGACAGGACTCCTACGAGCAGTACTTC. The chain links TRBV2 to TRBJ2-7, with D possibly TRBD1 on 6 matching bases. CDR1 and CDR2 (germline): SNHLY, FYNNEI. V shed 10 bases and J shed 0 bases, with 10 bases lying between them. There are 12 residues in the CDR3.

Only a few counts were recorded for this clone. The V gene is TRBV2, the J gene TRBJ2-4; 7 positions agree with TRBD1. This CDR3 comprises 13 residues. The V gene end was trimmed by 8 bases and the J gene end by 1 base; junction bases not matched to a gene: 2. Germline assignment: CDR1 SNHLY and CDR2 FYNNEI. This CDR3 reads CASGTEAKNIQYF. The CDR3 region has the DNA TGTGCCAGCGGGACAGAGGCCAAAAACATTCAGTACTTC.

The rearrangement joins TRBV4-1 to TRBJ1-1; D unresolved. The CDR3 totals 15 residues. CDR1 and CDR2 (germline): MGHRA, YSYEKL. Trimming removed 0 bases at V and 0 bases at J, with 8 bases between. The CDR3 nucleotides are TGCGCCAGCAGCCAAGAAGAATCGATGAACACTGAAGCTTTCTTT. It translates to CASSQEESMNTEAFF.

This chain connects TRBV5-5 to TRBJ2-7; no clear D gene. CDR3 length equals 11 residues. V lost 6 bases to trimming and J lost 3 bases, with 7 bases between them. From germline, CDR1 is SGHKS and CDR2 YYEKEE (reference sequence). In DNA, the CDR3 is TGTGCCAGCACCTATGGCTACGAGCAGTACTTC. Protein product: CASTYGYEQYF. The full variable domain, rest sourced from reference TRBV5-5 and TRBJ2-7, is DAGVTQSPTHLIKTRGQQVTLRCSPISGHKSVSWYQQVLGQGPQFIFQYYEKEERGRGNFPDRFSARQFPNYSSELNVNALLLGDSALYLCASTYGYEQYFGPGTRLTVT.

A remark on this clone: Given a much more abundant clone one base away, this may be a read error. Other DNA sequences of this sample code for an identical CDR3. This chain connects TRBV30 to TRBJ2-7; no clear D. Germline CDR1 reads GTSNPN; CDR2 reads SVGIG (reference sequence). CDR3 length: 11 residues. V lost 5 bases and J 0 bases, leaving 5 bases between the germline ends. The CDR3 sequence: CAWGSSYEQYF. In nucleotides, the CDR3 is TGTGCCTGGGGTAGCTCCTACGAGCAGTACTTC.

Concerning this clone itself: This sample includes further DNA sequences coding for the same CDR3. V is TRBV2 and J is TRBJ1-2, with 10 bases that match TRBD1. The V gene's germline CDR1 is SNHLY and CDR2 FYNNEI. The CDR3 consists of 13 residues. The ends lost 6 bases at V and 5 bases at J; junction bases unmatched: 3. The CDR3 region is CASSDRGLYGYTF. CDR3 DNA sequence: TGTGCCAGCAGCGACAGGGGGCTTTATGGCTACACCTTC.

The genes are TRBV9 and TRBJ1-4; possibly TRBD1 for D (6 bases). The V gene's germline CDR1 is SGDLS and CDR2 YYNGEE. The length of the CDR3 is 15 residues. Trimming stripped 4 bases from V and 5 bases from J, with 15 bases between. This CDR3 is CASSSQGNRNEKLFF. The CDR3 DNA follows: TGTGCCAGCAGCTCCCAGGGGAACCGGAATGAAAAACTGTTTTTT.

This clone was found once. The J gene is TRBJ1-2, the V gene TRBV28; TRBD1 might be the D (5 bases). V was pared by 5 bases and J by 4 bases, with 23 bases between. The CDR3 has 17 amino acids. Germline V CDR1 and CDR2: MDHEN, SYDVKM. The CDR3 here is CASSPLSQGAYLYGYTF. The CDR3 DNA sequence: TGTGCCAGCAGTCCACTTTCTCAGGGAGCATACCTCTATGGCTACACCTTC.

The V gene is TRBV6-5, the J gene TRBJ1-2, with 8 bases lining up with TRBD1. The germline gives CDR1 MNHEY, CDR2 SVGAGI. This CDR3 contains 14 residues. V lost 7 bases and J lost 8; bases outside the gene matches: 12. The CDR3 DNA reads TGTGCCAGCATTCCCGACAGGGGCCGGGGAGGCTACACCTTC. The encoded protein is CASIPDRGRGGYTF.

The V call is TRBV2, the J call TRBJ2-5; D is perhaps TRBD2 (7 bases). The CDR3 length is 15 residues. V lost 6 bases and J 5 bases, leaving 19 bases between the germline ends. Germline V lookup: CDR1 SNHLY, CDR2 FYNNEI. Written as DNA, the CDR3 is TGTGCCAGCAGGGGGGGGCCCCGTACCTTGGAGACCCAGTACTTC. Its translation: CASRGGPRTLETQYF.

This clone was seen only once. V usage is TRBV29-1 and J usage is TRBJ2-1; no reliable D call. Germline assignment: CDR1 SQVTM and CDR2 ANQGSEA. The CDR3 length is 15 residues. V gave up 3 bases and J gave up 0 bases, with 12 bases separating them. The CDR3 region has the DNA TGCAGCGTTGATGGACGCCCCAGCTCCTACAATGAGCAGTTCTTC. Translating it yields CSVDGRPSSYNEQFF.

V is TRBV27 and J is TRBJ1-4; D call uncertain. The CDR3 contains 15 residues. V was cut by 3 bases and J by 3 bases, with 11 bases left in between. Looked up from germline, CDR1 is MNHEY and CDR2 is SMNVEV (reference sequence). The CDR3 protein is CASSLVREPNEKLFF. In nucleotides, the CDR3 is TGTGCCAGCAGTTTGGTCCGGGAGCCTAATGAAAAACTGTTTTTT.

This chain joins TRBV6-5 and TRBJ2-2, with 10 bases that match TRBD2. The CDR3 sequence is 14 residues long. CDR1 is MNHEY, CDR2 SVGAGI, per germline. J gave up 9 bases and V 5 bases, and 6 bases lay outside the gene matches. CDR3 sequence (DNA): TGTGCCAGCAGTGATCTAGCGGGGGCGAGGGAGCTGTTTTTT. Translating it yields CASSDLAGARELFF.